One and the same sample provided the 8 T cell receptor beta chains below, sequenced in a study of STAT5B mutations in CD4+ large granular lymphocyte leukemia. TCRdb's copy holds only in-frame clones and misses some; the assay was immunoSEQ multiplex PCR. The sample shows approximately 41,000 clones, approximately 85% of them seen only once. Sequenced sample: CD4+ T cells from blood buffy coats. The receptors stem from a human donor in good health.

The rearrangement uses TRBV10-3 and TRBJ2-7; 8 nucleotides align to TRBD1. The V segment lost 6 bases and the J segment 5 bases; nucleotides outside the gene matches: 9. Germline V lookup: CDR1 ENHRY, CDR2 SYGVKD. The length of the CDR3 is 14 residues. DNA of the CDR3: TGTGCCATCAGGGGCCAGGGGGCGGTCGACGAGCAGTACTTC. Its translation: CAIRGQGAVDEQYF.

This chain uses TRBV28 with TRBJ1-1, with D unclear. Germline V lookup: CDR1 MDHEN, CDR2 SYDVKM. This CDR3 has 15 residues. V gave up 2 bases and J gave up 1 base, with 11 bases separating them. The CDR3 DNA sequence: TGTGCCAGCAGTTTAATTGTGGGAACGAACACTGAAGCTTTCTTT. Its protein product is CASSLIVGTNTEAFF.

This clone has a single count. CDR3 nucleotides: TGCGCCAGCAGCTTGGGAGGCAGGGGCAGAGAAGAAAAACTGTTTTTT. This codes for CASSLGGRGREEKLFF. The chain joins TRBV5-1 to TRBJ1-4; possibly TRBD1 for D (6 bases). The length of the CDR3 is 16 residues. CDR1 SGHRS and CDR2 YFSETQ come from the germline V gene. The V and J ends lost 0 bases and 8 bases respectively, with 17 bases between them.

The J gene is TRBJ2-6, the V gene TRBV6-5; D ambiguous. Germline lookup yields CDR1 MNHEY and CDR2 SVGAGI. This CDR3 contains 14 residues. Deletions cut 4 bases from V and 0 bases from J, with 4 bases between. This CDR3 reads CASSSGSGANVLTF. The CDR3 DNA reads TGTGCCAGCAGTTCAGGCTCTGGGGCCAACGTCCTGACTTTC.

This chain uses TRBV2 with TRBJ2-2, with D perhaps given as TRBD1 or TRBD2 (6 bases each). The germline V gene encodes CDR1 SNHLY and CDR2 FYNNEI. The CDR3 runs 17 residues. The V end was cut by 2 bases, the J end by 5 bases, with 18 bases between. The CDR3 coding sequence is TGTGCCAGCAGTGAAAGGGGGGAGACCGCGGGGACCGGGGAGCTGTTTTTT. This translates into CASSERGETAGTGELFF.

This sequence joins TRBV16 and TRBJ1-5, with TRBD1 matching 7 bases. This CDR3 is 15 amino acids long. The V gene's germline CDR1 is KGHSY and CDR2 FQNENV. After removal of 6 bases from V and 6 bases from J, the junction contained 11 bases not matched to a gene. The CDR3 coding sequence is TGTGCCAGCAGGGAAGGGCAGGGGGAAGGTCAGCCCCAGCATTTT. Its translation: CASREGQGEGQPQHF. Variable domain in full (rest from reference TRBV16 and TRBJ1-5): GEEVAQTPKHLVRGEGQKAKLYCAPIKGHSYVFWYQQVLKNEFKFLISFQNENVFDETGMPKERFSAKCLPNSPCSLEIQATKLEDSAVYFCASREGQGEGQPQHFGDGTRLSIL.

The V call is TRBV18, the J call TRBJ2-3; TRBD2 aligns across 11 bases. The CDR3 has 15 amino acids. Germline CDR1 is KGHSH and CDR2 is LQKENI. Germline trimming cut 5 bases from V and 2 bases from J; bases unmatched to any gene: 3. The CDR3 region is CASSEGLAVTDTQYF. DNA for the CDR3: TGTGCCAGCTCAGAGGGACTAGCGGTCACAGATACGCAGTATTTT.

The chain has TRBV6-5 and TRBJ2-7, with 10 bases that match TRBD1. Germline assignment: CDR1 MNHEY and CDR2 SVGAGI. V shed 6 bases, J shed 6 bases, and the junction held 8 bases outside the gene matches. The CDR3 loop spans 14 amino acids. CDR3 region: CASSGTGAVVEQYF. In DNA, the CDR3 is TGTGCCAGCAGCGGGACAGGGGCTGTCGTCGAGCAGTACTTC.